The next 23 T cell receptor beta chains were all read from a single sample in a study of response to subunit inactivated influenza vaccine. TCRdb fed the RT-PCR reads into MiXCR, producing one record per CDR3 protein. The sample lists 500,000 to 600,000 distinct CDR3 sequences, around 11% occurring once. These same data were also listed under a study on T cells expressing NK-cell markers. From that second work: The authors generated TCR beta cDNA through 5'RACE template switching with UMIs.

The material sequenced was PBMCs from blood, taken on the day of vaccination. The receptor set was obtained from a man aged 45-65 years who received an inactivated influenza vaccine.

V is TRBV29-1 and J is TRBJ1-4; D ambiguous. V lost 4 bases to trimming and J lost 7 bases, with 7 bases between them. CDR1 SQVTM and CDR2 ANQGSEA come from the germline V gene. The CDR3 spans 11 residues. The CDR3 DNA sequence: TGCAGCGTTGCCCCGGGTGAAAAACTGTTTTTT. As protein: CSVAPGEKLFF.

The chain couples TRBV12-3 or TRBV12-4 to TRBJ2-1, with TRBD2 as a possible D gene (6 bases). The CDR3 is 13 residues long. V lost 2 bases and J lost 8, with 10 bases in between. CDR3 in amino acids: CASSLWGVDEQFF. The DNA of the CDR3 is TGTGCCAGCAGTTTATGGGGGGTGGATGAGCAGTTCTTC.

The V call is TRBV5-1, the J call TRBJ2-5; 10 positions match TRBD1. V trimming: 0 bases; J trimming: 5 bases; junction bases outside the gene matches: 10. The CDR3 is 17 residues long. The germline CDR1 and CDR2 sequences are SGHRS and YFSETQ. The CDR3 nucleotides are TGCGCCAGCAGCTTGGGGCCGGGACAGGGGAGCCGGGAGACCCAGTACTTC. Amino acid sequence: CASSLGPGQGSRETQYF.

The V call is TRBV29-1, the J call TRBJ2-5, with a possible D match to TRBD1 (5 bases). V was pared by 4 bases and J by 5 bases, with 17 bases between. The CDR3 sequence is 14 residues long. Germline lookup yields CDR1 SQVTM and CDR2 ANQGSEA. The chain's CDR3 is CSVADTPTPETQYF. CDR3 DNA sequence: TGCAGCGTTGCGGACACCCCTACCCCGGAGACCCAGTACTTC.

This clonotype showed up just a few times. V is TRBV29-1 and J is TRBJ2-3; D may match TRBD1 or TRBD2 (7 bases each). Germline V gene data show CDR1 as SQVTM and CDR2 as ANQGSEA. CDR3 length equals 13 residues. With 8 bases removed from V and 4 bases from J, the gap between germline ends came to 16 bases. The CDR3 spells CSWGRGRADTQYF. The CDR3 DNA sequence: TGCAGCTGGGGGAGGGGGCGCGCAGATACGCAGTATTTT.

This clonotype was recorded a few times. V gene TRBV6-1 combines with J gene TRBJ1-4; D unresolved. The germline V gene encodes CDR1 MNHNS and CDR2 SASEGT. The CDR3 spans 14 residues. Deletions cut 5 bases from V and 4 bases from J, with 11 bases between. CDR3 loop: CASSRYGVNEKLFF. In nucleotides, the CDR3 is TGTGCCAGCAGTCGATACGGGGTTAATGAAAAACTGTTTTTT.

This clonotype showed up just a few times. The chain recombines TRBV4-2 with TRBJ1-2, with D hard to call. Germline V gives CDR1 LGHNA, CDR2 YNFKEQ. Deletions cut 1 base from V and 0 bases from J, with 21 bases between. This CDR3 region has 19 residues. DNA for the CDR3: TGTGCCAGCAGCCAAGGAACGAGTCAGGTGATCAAAGCTAACTATGGCTACACCTTC. Amino acid sequence: CASSQGTSQVIKANYGYTF.

There are a few counts of this clonotype. The J gene is TRBJ2-7, the V gene TRBV7-2, with 10 positions matching TRBD2. V trimming: 5 bases; J trimming: 4 bases; junction bases outside the gene matches: 2. The CDR3 has 13 amino acids. Per germline, CDR1 SGHTA and CDR2 FQGNSA. The chain's CDR3 is CASSKAGGYEQYF. The CDR3 bases are TGTGCCAGCAGCAAAGCGGGAGGGTACGAGCAGTACTTC.

V usage is TRBV20-1 and J usage is TRBJ1-2; 9 positions agree with TRBD1. Trimming at V came to 1 base and at J to 7 bases, leaving 13 bases not matched to a gene. Germline V CDR1 and CDR2: DFQATT, SNEGSKA (reference sequence). CDR3 length: 16 residues. CDR3 amino acids: CSARVGPRDRDRGYTF. The CDR3 DNA follows: TGCAGTGCTAGAGTCGGACCTCGGGACAGGGATCGTGGCTACACCTTC.

The chain recombines TRBV3-1 with TRBJ2-1; TRBD2 aligns across 10 bases. CDR3 length: 18 amino acids. From germline, CDR1 is LGHDT and CDR2 YNNKEL (reference sequence). Trimming cost V 1 base and J 6 bases; bases outside gene matches: 12. The CDR3 DNA reads TGTGCCAGCAGCCAAGTGCCCCTAGCGGGGGCTCGTGGCAATGAGCAGTTCTTC. Translating it yields CASSQVPLAGARGNEQFF.

A few counts support this clonotype. The CDR3 spells CASSWAGEVHEQYF. The CDR3 DNA is TGTGCCAGCAGTTGGGCAGGGGAAGTCCACGAGCAGTACTTC. The genes are TRBV27 and TRBJ2-7; possible D gene TRBD1, 6 bases. The V and J ends lost 4 bases and 5 bases respectively, with 15 bases between them. The germline gives CDR1 MNHEY, CDR2 SMNVEV (reference sequence). The CDR3 covers 14 residues.

The V and J genes are TRBV29-1 and TRBJ2-7; maybe TRBD2 (7 bases). Germline V gene sequence: CDR1 SQVTM, CDR2 ANQGSEA. V gave up 1 base and J gave up 4 bases, with 17 bases separating them. The CDR3 length is 15 residues. As DNA, the CDR3 is TGCAGCGTTGAAGGAGGACAGTTGCGGGGGTACGAGCAGTACTTC. This gives the protein CSVEGGQLRGYEQYF.

The chain joins TRBV5-1 to TRBJ1-5, with a weak D call TRBD1 (5 bases). CDR1 is SGHRS and CDR2 is YFSETQ in the germline V gene. This CDR3 region has 14 residues. V dropped 4 bases and J dropped 2 bases, with 10 bases sitting between them. The DNA for the CDR3 is TGCGCCAGCAGCGAATGGGGGGGCAATCAGCCCCAGCATTTT. Its translation is CASSEWGGNQPQHF.

Turning to this clonotype: No conserved phenylalanine or tryptophan ends this CDR3, so it is likely a read error. The chain employs TRBV12-3 or TRBV12-4 and TRBJ2-1; 10 nucleotides agree with TRBD1. This CDR3 contains 15 residues. With V trimmed by 6 bases and J by 4 bases, 6 bases remained unmatched. The CDR3 DNA reads as TGTGCCAGCAGAGTTGGGACAGGGGCGTACAATGAGCAGTTCATC. Its translation: CASRVGTGAYNEQFI.

The genes are TRBV5-1 and TRBJ2-5; no clear D. V was clipped by 3 bases and J by 2 bases, with 11 bases between them. This CDR3 has 14 amino acids. Germline V gene lookup returns CDR1 SGHRS and CDR2 YFSETQ. The CDR3 loop is CASSSRYVQETQYF. The CDR3 DNA follows: TGCGCCAGCAGCTCGAGATATGTACAAGAGACCCAGTACTTC.

This clonotype was observed a few times. The chain recombines TRBV28 with TRBJ2-1, with D maybe TRBD1 (6 bases). Germline V gene sequence: CDR1 MDHEN, CDR2 SYDVKM. Trimming shortened V by 6 bases and J by 2 bases, and 17 bases separated the two germline ends. This CDR3 spans 16 amino acids. The CDR3 region has the DNA TGTGCCAGCAGACCCCCAAGGGGGAGTACCTACAATGAGCAGTTCTTC. Protein: CASRPPRGSTYNEQFF.

This clonotype was observed a handful of times. This chain joins TRBV3-1 and TRBJ1-1; D is uncertain. This CDR3 has 15 residues. The germline V gene encodes CDR1 LGHDT and CDR2 YNNKEL (reference sequence). Trimming shortened V by 4 bases and J by 1 base, and 13 bases separated the two germline ends. The CDR3 spells CASSPLRRANTEAFF. As DNA, the CDR3 is TGTGCCAGCAGCCCTCTTCGGCGGGCGAACACTGAAGCTTTCTTT.

The chain recombines TRBV25-1 with TRBJ2-2; 7 nucleotides line up with TRBD2. Looked up from germline, CDR1 is MGHDK and CDR2 is SYGVNS. V gave up 3 bases and J gave up 6 bases; unmatched junction bases: 7. The CDR3 runs 15 residues. The CDR3 reads CASSETSLRAGELFF. CDR3 nucleotide sequence: TGTGCCAGCAGTGAGACTAGCCTTCGAGCCGGGGAGCTGTTTTTT.

This chain uses TRBV6-1 with TRBJ1-1; possibly TRBD1 for D (5 bases). This CDR3 region has 15 residues. Germline V gene lookup returns CDR1 MNHNS and CDR2 SASEGT. V gave up 6 bases and J gave up 4 bases, with 18 bases separating them. CDR3 in DNA: TGTGCCAGCAGCCCCTCGTGGGGGGAAGGCACTGAAGCTTTCTTT. Protein: CASSPSWGEGTEAFF.

Only a few counts were recorded for this clonotype. The CDR3 protein is CASSLNPYEQYF. The CDR3 DNA follows: TGTGCCAGCAGCTTAAACCCCTACGAGCAGTACTTC. The chain employs TRBV7-9 and TRBJ2-7, with unresolved D. Germline CDR1 and CDR2: SEHNR and FQNEAQ (reference sequence). The CDR3 spans 12 residues. V was clipped by 2 bases and J by 2 bases, with 4 bases between them.

Only a few counts were recorded for this clonotype. The chain combines TRBV5-1 with TRBJ2-2; D gene uncertain. This CDR3 has 14 amino acids. From germline, CDR1 is SGHRS and CDR2 YFSETQ. The ends were cut back, 4 bases at V and 3 bases at J, with 10 bases in the middle. The DNA for the CDR3 is TGCGCCAGCAGCCTCAACCCAGACACCGGGGAGCTGTTTTTT. Translation: CASSLNPDTGELFF.

This clonotype was picked up a small number of times. The chain links TRBV29-1 to TRBJ1-1, with D uncertain. Trimming pared 2 bases from V and 0 bases from J, leaving 13 bases between. CDR1 is SQVTM, CDR2 ANQGSEA, per germline. The CDR3 totals 15 residues. The CDR3 loop reads CSVESAVQLNTEAFF. The DNA for the CDR3 is TGCAGCGTTGAATCGGCAGTTCAATTGAACACTGAAGCTTTCTTT.

The V and J genes are TRBV30 and TRBJ2-1, with TRBD2 as a possible D gene (6 bases). Germline V lookup: CDR1 GTSNPN, CDR2 SVGIG (reference sequence). The CDR3 is made up of 12 amino acids. Trimming cost V 3 bases and J 10 bases, with 13 bases left between them. This CDR3 reads CAWRGTAREQFF. CDR3 in DNA: TGTGCCTGGAGGGGGACTGCACGGGAGCAGTTCTTC. Variable domain in full (rest from reference TRBV30 and TRBJ2-1): SQTIHQWPATLVQPVGSPLSLECTVEGTSNPNLYWYRQAAGRGLQLLFYSVGIGQISSEVPQNLSASRPQDRQFILSSKKLLLSDSGFYLCAWRGTAREQFFGPGTRLTVL.